This T cell receptor (beta chain) was retrieved from a study of cytomegalovirus exposure and HLA in healthy donors. On the study more broadly: The platform used for the 120 or so validation repertoires matched that of the approximately 640 first-cohort repertoires, a later analysis reported. Overall study findings and caveats: A few CMV-associated chains proved CMV antigen-specific in vitro. Despite most TCR sequences being rare, some public TCRs occurred in many donors.

Using immunoSEQ multiplex PCR, the repertoire was profiled, and TCRdb retains in-frame clones only, with some absent. The repertoire has 120,000 to 150,000 clones, about 90% of them found once; the top ten carry 7.9%. Germline V gene lookup returns CDR1 SGHNT and CDR2 YENEEA. The CDR3 runs to 20 residues. Trimming removed 0 bases from V and 0 bases from J; junction bases left unmatched: 9. Comment on this clone: Its antigen is not identified.

The donors were part of the roughly 130-subject validation cohort, which stood apart from the 666-subject first cohort. The source is a woman younger than 30 in good health and CMV-seropositive. V and J are TRBV11-3 and TRBJ2-2, with 11 bases aligning to TRBD2. Input material: PBMCs. CDR3 sequence (DNA): TGTGCCAGCAGCTTAGATCAATGGCTAGCGGGGGGCGCGAACACCGGGGAGCTGTTTTTT. Its translation is CASSLDQWLAGGANTGELFF.